The T cell receptor (beta chain) under discussion was sequenced for a study of identical twins. Study outcomes and limitations: The more abundant beta clonotypes in cord blood had fewer insertions, and memory repertoires did not show this.

After template switching added a universal primer site, the resulting cDNA carried unique molecular identifiers. TCRdb reprocessed the 5' RACE reads with MiXCR, giving one entry per CDR3 protein. The repertoire holds fewer than 250,000 distinct CDR3 sequences, with 7.5% as singletons. This clonotype was observed many times. Its antigen remains unidentified. An end of the junction differs from the germline gene, which may be a read error. The same data also contributed to another study, on yellow fever vaccine responses in identical twins. From that report: It has been reported that, in twins, the vaccine T cell response seemed partly convergent and partly personalized.

The TCR sequence derives from a woman younger than 30 in good health. The sample comprised memory (CD45RO+) T cells sorted from blood.

Here the CDR3 DNA reads TGTGCCAGCAGTTTAACTAGCGCGAACACCGGGGAGCTGTTTTTT. Its translation is CASSLTSANTGELFF. The chain carries TRBV7-3 and TRBJ2-2; TRBD2 matches 7 bases. The germline V gene has CDR1 SGHTA and CDR2 FQGTGA. CDR3 length equals 15 residues.